This T cell receptor (beta chain) stems from a study of cytomegalovirus exposure and HLA in healthy donors. Study-wide points: Reported results showed that the classifier diagnosed cytomegalovirus status with high specificity and sensitivity.

PCR used 60 Vbeta primers and 13 Jbeta primers. The table came from immunoSEQ multiplex PCR; TCRdb's copy has only in-frame clones and leaves some out. Of some 140,000 clones listed, approximately 80% are singletons. The CDR3 totals 14 residues. V shed 0 bases and J shed 4 bases, with 11 bases lying between them. Germline CDR1 reads GTSNPN; CDR2 reads SVGIG (reference sequence). Notes on this clone: The antigen remains undetermined.

This chain joins TRBV30 and TRBJ2-3, with D perhaps matching TRBD2 (5 bases). The source of this sequence is a man aged 25-45 years in good health and CMV-seropositive. The sample was PBMCs. In DNA, the CDR3 is TGTGCCTGGAGTGTACGGCGGCGGGCAGATACGCAGTATTTT. Encoded protein: CAWSVRRRADTQYF.